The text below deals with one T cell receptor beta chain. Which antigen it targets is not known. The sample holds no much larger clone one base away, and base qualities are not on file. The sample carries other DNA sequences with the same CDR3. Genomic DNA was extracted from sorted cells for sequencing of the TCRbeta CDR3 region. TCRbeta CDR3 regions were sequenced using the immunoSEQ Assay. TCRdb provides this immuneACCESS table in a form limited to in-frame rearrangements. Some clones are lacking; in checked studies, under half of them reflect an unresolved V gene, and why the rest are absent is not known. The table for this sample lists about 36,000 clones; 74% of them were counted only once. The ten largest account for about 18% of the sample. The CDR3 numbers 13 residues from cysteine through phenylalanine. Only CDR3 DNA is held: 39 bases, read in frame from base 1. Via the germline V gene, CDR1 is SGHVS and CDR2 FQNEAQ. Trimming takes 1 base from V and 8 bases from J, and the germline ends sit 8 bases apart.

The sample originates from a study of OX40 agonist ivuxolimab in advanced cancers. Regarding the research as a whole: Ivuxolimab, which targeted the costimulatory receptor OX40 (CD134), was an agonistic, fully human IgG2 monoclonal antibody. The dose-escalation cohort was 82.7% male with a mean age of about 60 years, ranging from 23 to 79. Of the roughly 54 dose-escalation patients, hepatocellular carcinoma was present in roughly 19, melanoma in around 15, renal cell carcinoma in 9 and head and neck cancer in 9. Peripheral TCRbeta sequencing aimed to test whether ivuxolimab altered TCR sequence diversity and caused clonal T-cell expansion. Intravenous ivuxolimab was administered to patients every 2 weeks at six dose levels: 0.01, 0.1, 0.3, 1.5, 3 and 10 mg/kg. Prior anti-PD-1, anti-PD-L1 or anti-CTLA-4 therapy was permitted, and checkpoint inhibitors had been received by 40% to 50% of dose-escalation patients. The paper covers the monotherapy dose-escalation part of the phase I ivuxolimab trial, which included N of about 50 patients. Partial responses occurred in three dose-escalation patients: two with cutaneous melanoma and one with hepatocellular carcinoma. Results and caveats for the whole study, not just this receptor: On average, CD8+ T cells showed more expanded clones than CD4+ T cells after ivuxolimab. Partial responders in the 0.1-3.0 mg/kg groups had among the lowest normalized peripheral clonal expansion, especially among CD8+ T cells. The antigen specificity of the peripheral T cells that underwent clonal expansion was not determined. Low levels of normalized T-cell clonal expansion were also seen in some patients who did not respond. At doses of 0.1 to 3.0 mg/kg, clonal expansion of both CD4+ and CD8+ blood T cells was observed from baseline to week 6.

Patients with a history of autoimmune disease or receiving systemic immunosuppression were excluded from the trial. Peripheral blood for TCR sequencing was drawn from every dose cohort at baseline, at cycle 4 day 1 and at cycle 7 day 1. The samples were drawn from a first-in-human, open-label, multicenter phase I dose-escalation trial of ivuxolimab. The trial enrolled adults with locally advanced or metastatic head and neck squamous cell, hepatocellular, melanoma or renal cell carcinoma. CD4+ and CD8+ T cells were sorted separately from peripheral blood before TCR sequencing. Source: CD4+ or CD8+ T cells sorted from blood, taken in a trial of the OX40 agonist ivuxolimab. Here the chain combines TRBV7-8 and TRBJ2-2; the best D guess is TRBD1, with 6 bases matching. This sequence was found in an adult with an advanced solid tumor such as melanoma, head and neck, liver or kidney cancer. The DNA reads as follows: TGTGCCAGCAGCTTAGGAGGGGGTGGGGAGCTGTTTTTT. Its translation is CASSLGGGGELFF.